This TCR beta chain comes out of a study of T-cell memory formation after mild COVID-19. MiXCR, applied by TCRdb to the 5' RACE reads, yields one record per CDR3 protein. This sample yields hundreds of thousands of distinct CDR3 sequences, of which just over 15% are seen a single time; 2% to 2.5% belongs to the top ten. In germline, CDR1 is SGHKS, CDR2 YYEKEE (reference sequence). The CDR3 length is 14 residues. As for this clonotype: Antigen unknown. Mismatch with germline at one junction end may stem from a read error.

Overall study results and limits: Several responding clones turned up in pre-infection memory, indicating that cross-reactive memory may have taken part.

The chain has TRBV5-5 and TRBJ1-1; D is ambiguous. The source of this sequence is an adult woman who had mild COVID-19 (a few samples of this study predate the infection). Cell type and time point are not known. The specimen sequenced was PBMCs or a T cell subset sorted from them (not recorded which). CDR3 coding DNA: TGTGCCAGCAGCTTGGTGGGGAGGAGCACTGAAGCTTTATTT. It is translated as CASSLVGRSTEALF. Variable domain in full (rest from reference TRBV5-5 and TRBJ1-1): DAGVTQSPTHLIKTRGQQVTLRCSPISGHKSVSWYQQVLGQGPQFIFQYYEKEERGRGNFPDRFSARQFPNYSSELNVNALLLGDSALYLCASSLVGRSTEALFGQGTRLTVV.